Listed below are T cell receptor beta chains from one sample, sequenced in a study of T cells after yellow fever vaccination. In TCRdb, the 5' RACE reads were re-called with MiXCR into one record per CDR3 protein. The table shows some 560,000 distinct CDR3 sequences, with about a sixth occurring only once. The material was PBMCs, obtained about 5 days after the first yellow fever vaccination. These receptors were obtained from a man between 18 and 35 years old who received the YFV17D yellow fever vaccine. The CDR3 runs from the conserved cysteine through the conserved F or W. The D gene is left open where the match is weak. The size of a clone is reported for some rows only, either as once, few or many, or as a class for expanded clones.

d_gene | j_gene | v_gene | abundance | CDR3nt | CDR3aa
NA | TRBJ2-3 | TRBV6-2/TRBV6-3 | few | TGTGCCAGCAGTTCCTTCCAGGGGTCAGATACGCAGTATTTT | CASSSFQGSDTQYF
NA | TRBJ2-5 | TRBV5-1 | few | TGCGCCAGCAGCGCCTCCGGGACACTGCGGGAGACCCAGTACTTC | CASSASGTLRETQYF
TRBD1 | TRBJ1-5 | TRBV19 | NA | TGTGCCAGTAGTATCACAGGGGGCAATCAGCCCCAGCATTTT | CASSITGGNQPQHF
TRBD2 | TRBJ2-3 | TRBV20-1 | NA | TGCAGTGCTAGAGAGAGGCTAGCGGCCACAGATACGCAGTATTTT | CSARERLAATDTQYF
NA | TRBJ1-1 | TRBV5-1 | few | TGCGCCAGCAGCTTGGAGGACCGGACACTTCGCCGGGCTTTCTTT | CASSLEDRTLRRAFF
TRBD2 | TRBJ2-1 | TRBV7-3 | few | TGTGCCAGCAGCTACTCTGAAGGGACTAGCGGGGGCCGCTACAATGAGCAGTTCTTC | CASSYSEGTSGGRYNEQFF
NA | TRBJ2-3 | TRBV10-3 | NA | TGTGCCATCCAGGTTCGGGATACGCAGTATTTT | CAIQVRDTQYF
NA | TRBJ2-5 | TRBV7-2 | NA | TGTGCCAGCAGTATGATGACAGGACAAGAGACCCAGTACTTC | CASSMMTGQETQYF
NA | TRBJ2-3 | TRBV6-5 | NA | TGTGCCAGCAGTTACTACGCCAGTGGGCAAGATACGCAGTATTTT | CASSYYASGQDTQYF
NA | TRBJ1-5 | TRBV20-1 | few | TGCAGTGCTAGAGATAGGGAAAGGGCGTATAGCAATCAGCCCCAGCATTTT | CSARDRERAYSNQPQHF
NA | TRBJ1-2 | TRBV5-1 | few | TGCGCCAGCAGCTTGGAAAGGCCGGGTTCAGCTAACTATGGCTACACCTTC | CASSLERPGSANYGYTF
NA | TRBJ2-2 | TRBV6-1 | few | TGTGCCAGCACCGACTTAGGGGTTACCGGGGAGCTGTTTTTT | CASTDLGVTGELFF
NA | TRBJ2-1 | TRBV30 | few | TGTGCCTGGAGGTTCTACAATGAGCAGTTCTTC | CAWRFYNEQFF
TRBD1 | TRBJ1-5 | TRBV5-4 | few | TGTGCCAGCAGCTTGACAGGGGCCCCCGGTCAGCCCCAGCATTTT | CASSLTGAPGQPQHF
NA | TRBJ2-3 | TRBV9 | NA | TGTGCCAGCAGCGCAGAAGGTCAGGGGCTAGTAGATACGCAGTATTTT | CASSAEGQGLVDTQYF
TRBD1 | TRBJ1-1 | TRBV4-3 | few | TGCGCCAGCAGCCAAGCCCTGGTCGACAGGGGAACAACTGAAGCTTTCTTT | CASSQALVDRGTTEAFF
TRBD1 | TRBJ1-5 | TRBV24-1 | NA | TGTGCCACCAGTGATAGACAGGGGAATAATCAGCCCCAGCATTTT | CATSDRQGNNQPQHF
NA | TRBJ2-5 | TRBV5-5 | many | TGTGCCAGCAGCTTGGGTCCGGGTAGCGAGACCCAGTACTTC | CASSLGPGSETQYF
NA | TRBJ1-2 | TRBV7-9 | NA | TGTGCCAGCAGCTTACTCAGGGGACGAGATGGCTACACCTTC | CASSLLRGRDGYTF
TRBD2 | TRBJ2-1 | TRBV9 | NA | TGTGCCAGCAGCGTAGGCGTGGCGGGGGGCAGGGATGAGCAGTTCTTC | CASSVGVAGGRDEQFF
NA | TRBJ2-4 | TRBV12-3/TRBV12-4 | few | TGTGCCAGCAGTTTGGGGGTAGACATTCAGTACTTC | CASSLGVDIQYF
TRBD1 | TRBJ1-5 | TRBV7-9 | NA | TGTGCCAGCAGCTTAGGGACAGGGCGTCACGAGCCCCAGCATTTT | CASSLGTGRHEPQHF
NA | TRBJ1-5 | TRBV19 | few | TGTGCCAGTAGTATTTTGTCGGTGACTCAGCCCCAGCATTTT | CASSILSVTQPQHF
TRBD2 | TRBJ2-3 | TRBV30 | NA | TGTGCCTGGGGAATAGCGGGGGGAATCACAGATACGCAGTATTTT | CAWGIAGGITDTQYF
NA | TRBJ2-2 | TRBV7-6 | few | TGTGCCAGCGGAAGGATGGATACCGGGGAGCTGTTTTTT | CASGRMDTGELFF
NA | TRBJ2-7 | TRBV4-2 | NA | TGTGCCAGCAGCCAAGCCGAATCGGTGGGATCCTACGAGCAGTACTTC | CASSQAESVGSYEQYF
NA | TRBJ2-3 | TRBV4-1 | NA | TGCGCCAGCAGCCAAGACCCAGCGAGGGTGGATAGCACAGATACGCAGTATTTT | CASSQDPARVDSTDTQYF
TRBD2 | TRBJ2-1 | TRBV20-1 | NA | TGCAGTGCTAGACAAGCTAGCGGGGGTTGGGATGAGCAGTTCTTC | CSARQASGGWDEQFF
NA | TRBJ2-7 | TRBV7-2 | few | TGTGCCAGCAGCTATGGGCCACCGAGCTCCTACGAGCAGTACTTC | CASSYGPPSSYEQYF
NA | TRBJ2-5 | TRBV6-2/TRBV6-3 | NA | TGTGCCAGCATCGGCGTCAACCAAGAGACCCAGTACTTC | CASIGVNQETQYF
NA | TRBJ2-5 | TRBV5-1 | many | TGCGCCAGCAGCTTGGGCGGAGATGAGACCCAGTACTTC | CASSLGGDETQYF
TRBD1 | TRBJ1-5 | TRBV20-1 | few | TGCAGTGCGGGACAGGGGAGGGGGCCCCAGCATTTT | CSAGQGRGPQHF
NA | TRBJ2-3 | TRBV7-3 | many | TGTGCCAGCAGCTTAATGGCATCAGATACGCAGTATTTT | CASSLMASDTQYF
NA | TRBJ2-5 | TRBV3-1 | many | TGTGCCAGCAGCCAAGTGATGCAGGAGGAGACCCAGTACTTC | CASSQVMQEETQYF
NA | TRBJ2-2 | TRBV5-1 | NA | TGCGCCAGCAGCGCGACAGGCCCAGCCGGGGAGCTGTTTTTT | CASSATGPAGELFF
NA | TRBJ2-5 | TRBV20-1 | once | TGCAGTGCTAGAGGTCGAGGGGGGACTATCCAAGAGACCCAGTACTTC | CSARGRGGTIQETQYF
NA | TRBJ1-2 | TRBV20-1 | NA | TGCAGTGCTAGAGATAGTAGAGGGAACTATGGCTACACCTTC | CSARDSRGNYGYTF
TRBD1 | TRBJ2-5 | TRBV16 | NA | TGTGCCAGCAGCCAGATCAAGACAGGGGGAGAGACCCAGTACTTC | CASSQIKTGGETQYF
TRBD2 | TRBJ2-1 | TRBV2 | NA | TGTGCCAGTCCTGAAGGACCAGCGGGGGGCCCTCCGGCACTCTTC | CASPEGPAGGPPALF
TRBD2 | TRBJ2-5 | TRBV6-2/TRBV6-3 | few | TGTGCCAGCAGGACTCGGGGGGATCAAGAGACCCAGTACTTC | CASRTRGDQETQYF
NA | TRBJ2-2 | TRBV11-2 | few | TGTGCCAGCACCTCAAGGGTTGGGTCGACCGGGGAGCTGTTTTTT | CASTSRVGSTGELFF
NA | TRBJ2-2 | TRBV2 | few | TGTGCCAGCTGTCGGGACACCGGGGAGCTGTTTTTT | CASCRDTGELFF
NA | TRBJ1-6 | TRBV6-1 | NA | TGTGCCAGCAGTCCAACCGGGCACCCAACCCTCCACTTT | CASSPTGHPTLHF
NA | TRBJ2-3 | TRBV3-1 | few | TGTGCCAGCAGCCAAGCGGGCGGAGATACGCAGTATTTT | CASSQAGGDTQYF
NA | TRBJ2-2 | TRBV12-3/TRBV12-4 | many | TGTGCCAGCAGTCCGGGGACGAATACCGGGGAGCTGTTTTTT | CASSPGTNTGELFF
NA | TRBJ2-3 | TRBV11-2 | many | TGTGCCAGCAGCTTAGGGGGACGCTCCACAGATACGCAGTATTTT | CASSLGGRSTDTQYF
NA | TRBJ1-2 | TRBV6-5 | few | TGTGCCAGCAGTTACTCGGCAGGACCTTTCCCGTCCGGCTACACCTTC | CASSYSAGPFPSGYTF
NA | TRBJ2-7 | TRBV4-1 | NA | TGCGCCAGCAGCCAAGGGGGGGGACAGGCTCCCTACGAGCAGTACTTC | CASSQGGGQAPYEQYF